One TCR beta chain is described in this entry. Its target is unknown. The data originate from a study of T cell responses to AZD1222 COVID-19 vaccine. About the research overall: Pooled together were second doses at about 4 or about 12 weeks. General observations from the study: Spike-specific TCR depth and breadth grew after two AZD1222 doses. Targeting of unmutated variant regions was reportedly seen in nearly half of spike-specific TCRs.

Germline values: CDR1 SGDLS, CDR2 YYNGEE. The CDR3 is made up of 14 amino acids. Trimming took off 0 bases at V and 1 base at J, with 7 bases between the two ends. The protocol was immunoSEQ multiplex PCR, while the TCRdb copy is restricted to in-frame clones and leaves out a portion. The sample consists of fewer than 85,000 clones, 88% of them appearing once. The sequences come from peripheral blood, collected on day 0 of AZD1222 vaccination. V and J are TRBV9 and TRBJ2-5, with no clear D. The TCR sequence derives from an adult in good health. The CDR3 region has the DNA TGTGCCAGCAGCGTAGGGGGTACCCAAGAGACCCAGTACTTC. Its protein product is CASSVGGTQETQYF. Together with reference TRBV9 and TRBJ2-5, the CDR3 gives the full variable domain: DSGVTQTPKHLITATGQRVTLRCSPRSGDLSVYWYQQSLDQGLQFLIQYYNGEERAKGNILERFSAQQFPDLHSELNLSSLELGDSALYFCASSVGGTQETQYFGPGTRLLVL.